What follows are 19 T cell receptor beta chains derived from one specimen sequenced in a study of a mutant IDH1 vaccine in newly diagnosed glioma. Sequencing was performed with immunoSEQ multiplex PCR; in TCRdb, only in-frame clones are kept and a portion is missing. Of 45,000 or so clones in the sample, 85% to 90% were seen once. What these receptors recognize is not known. Time point reported: week 35, safety follow-up. What each vaccine dose contained was 300 ug of mutant IDH1 20-mer peptide, accompanied by topical imiquimod. The sequencing here drew on PBMCs, taken from a glioma patient whose treatment included an IDH1 peptide vaccine. The receptors were gathered from a woman aged 40 to 50 with glioma.

V is TRBV25-1 and J is TRBJ1-6, with D maybe TRBD1 (5 bases). V lost 7 bases to trimming and J lost 8 bases, with 18 bases between them. This CDR3 is 15 amino acids long. The germline V gene has CDR1 MGHDK and CDR2 SYGVNS. In nucleotides, the CDR3 is TGTGCCAGCACACCCGCCGGGGCCGGGTATTCACCCCTCCACTTT. As protein: CASTPAGAGYSPLHF.

The chain combines TRBV10-1 with TRBJ2-3; 12 bases are a match to TRBD2. CDR3 size: 16 residues. Germline loops: CDR1 WNHNN, CDR2 SYGVQD (reference sequence). V lost 6 bases, J lost 0 bases, and 4 bases stayed unmatched. In nucleotides, the CDR3 is TGCGCCAGCAGCCTAGCGGGGGGGCCTAGCACAGATACGCAGTATTTT. This encodes CASSLAGGPSTDTQYF.

This rearrangement joins TRBV6-1 to TRBJ1-1; weak D call: TRBD1 (5 bases). In germline, CDR1 is MNHNS, CDR2 SASEGT. Trimming shortened V by 8 bases and J by 6 bases, and 13 bases separated the two germline ends. The CDR3 loop spans 12 amino acids. CDR3 region: CASRRTSPEAFF. DNA for the CDR3: TGTGCCAGCCGAAGGACATCCCCTGAAGCTTTCTTT.

This chain joins TRBV30 and TRBJ1-1, with D perhaps matching TRBD1 (6 bases). Trimming cost V 7 bases and J 1 base, with 7 bases left between them. This CDR3 comprises 11 residues. The germline V gene encodes CDR1 GTSNPN and CDR2 SVGIG (reference sequence). Here the CDR3 DNA reads TGTGCCTCGACAGGGAACACTGAAGCTTTCTTT. It yields the protein CASTGNTEAFF. The full variable domain, with the rest looked up from reference TRBV30 and TRBJ1-1, is SQTIHQWPATLVQPVGSPLSLECTVEGTSNPNLYWYRQAAGRGLQLLFYSVGIGQISSEVPQNLSASRPQDRQFILSSKKLLLSDSGFYLCASTGNTEAFFGQGTRLTVV.

The chain links TRBV6-5 to TRBJ1-6; 8 bases are shared with TRBD1. The CDR3 has 14 residues. CDR1 MNHEY and CDR2 SVGAGI come from the germline V gene. J was trimmed by 7 bases and V by 8 bases; bases with no gene match: 7. CDR3 region: CASRLDRANSPLHF. CDR3 in DNA: TGTGCCAGCCGGTTGGACAGGGCCAATTCACCCCTCCACTTT.

The chain combines TRBV5-1 with TRBJ2-5; D is unclear. V lost 0 bases, J lost 6 bases, and 6 bases lay in between. This CDR3 has 12 amino acids. Germline assignment: CDR1 SGHRS and CDR2 YFSETQ. The CDR3 nucleotides read TGCGCCAGCAGCTTGGTGGGGAAGACCCAGTACTTC. It is translated as CASSLVGKTQYF.

The gene calls are TRBV4-1 and TRBJ2-7; TRBD2 agrees at 10 bases. This CDR3 is built from 15 residues. Germline V CDR1 and CDR2: MGHRA, YSYEKL. Trimming took 4 bases from V and 6 from J; bases not matched to a gene: 9. The CDR3 bases are TGCGCCAGCAGCCCTCTAGCGGGAGTCAGGGGCGAGCAGTACTTC. Translating it yields CASSPLAGVRGEQYF.

This clone occurred a few times. V gene TRBV4-1 combines with J gene TRBJ1-5, with a tentative D call TRBD1 (5 bases). Germline-derived CDR1 and CDR2 are MGHRA and YSYEKL. The CDR3 consists of 16 residues. Trimming took off 1 base at V and 4 bases at J, with 14 bases between the two ends. The CDR3 DNA sequence: TGCGCCAGCAGCCAAGGTGGAGGGGAGAGAAATCAGCCCCAGCATTTT. Its protein is CASSQGGGERNQPQHF.

This chain links TRBV6-1 with TRBJ1-1; D not certain. The CDR3 is 14 residues long. Per germline, CDR1 MNHNS and CDR2 SASEGT. V lost 5 bases and J 1 base, leaving 11 bases between the germline ends. Here the CDR3 DNA reads TGTGCCAGCAGTTTGCAGTGGGGGAACACTGAAGCTTTCTTT. Translated, it gives CASSLQWGNTEAFF.

V gene TRBV5-1 combines with J gene TRBJ2-7; D may be TRBD2 (6 bases). Per germline, CDR1 SGHRS and CDR2 YFSETQ. The CDR3 totals 14 residues. Trimming pared 4 bases from V and 4 bases from J, leaving 15 bases between. In DNA, the CDR3 is TGCGCCAGCAGCCCGGCGACGGGAGCGTACGAGCAGTACTTC. It specifies CASSPATGAYEQYF.

This clone was counted between two and nine times. The J gene is TRBJ1-2, the V gene TRBV5-4; D not resolved. CDR3 length equals 13 residues. Deletions cut 4 bases from V and 8 bases from J, with 15 bases between. Germline V CDR1 and CDR2: SGHNT, YYREEE (reference sequence). The CDR3 here is CASSPAQSRGYTF. The DNA of the CDR3 is TGTGCCAGCAGCCCGGCCCAGTCGCGGGGCTACACCTTC.

CDR3 DNA: TGCAGTGCTGGGCCCCTTCCAACCGGGGAGCTGTTTTTT. Amino acid sequence: CSAGPLPTGELFF. This sequence joins TRBV29-1 and TRBJ2-2; no firm D call. The CDR3 is 13 amino acids. CDR1 is SQVTM and CDR2 is ANQGSEA in the germline V gene.

V usage is TRBV7-2 and J usage is TRBJ2-3; TRBD2 matches at 10 bases. The CDR3 is 17 residues long. Germline CDR1 and CDR2: SGHTA and FQGNSA. The trim removed 3 bases at V and 4 bases at J, leaving 10 bases unmatched. In nucleotides, the CDR3 is TGTGCCAGCAGCTTGGCAGGACTAGCGGTAATCTCAGATACGCAGTATTTT. It codes for CASSLAGLAVISDTQYF.

J is TRBJ2-1 and V is TRBV15; D remains unclear. This CDR3 region has 15 residues. Germline V lookup: CDR1 LNHNV, CDR2 YYDKDF (reference sequence). The germline V and J ends were trimmed by 6 bases and 3 bases, with 15 bases remaining between them. The CDR3 nucleotides are TGTGCCACCAGTAGCATCGGCGGATACTACAATGAGCAGTTCTTC. Protein sequence: CATSSIGGYYNEQFF. Full variable domain (missing parts from reference TRBV15 and TRBJ2-1): DAMVIQNPRYQVTQFGKPVTLSCSQTLNHNVMYWYQQKSSQAPKLLFHYYDKDFNNEADTPDNFQSRRPNTSFCFLDIRSPGLGDTAMYLCATSSIGGYYNEQFFGPGTRLTVL.

The chain uses TRBV28 and TRBJ2-1; tentatively, D is TRBD2 (5 bases). The CDR3 spans 15 residues. Germline-derived CDR1 and CDR2 are MDHEN and SYDVKM. Trimming took 5 bases from V and 7 from J, leaving 18 bases between them. The CDR3 DNA sequence: TGTGCCAGCAGTATCCTCGGGAAACCATATAATGAGCAGTTCTTC. The encoded protein is CASSILGKPYNEQFF.

The V call is TRBV7-9, the J call TRBJ2-3, with D unresolved. The V end lost 4 bases, the J end lost 2 bases, and 7 bases lay between the germline ends. CDR3 length: 13 residues. Germline loops: CDR1 SEHNR, CDR2 FQNEAQ (reference sequence). The CDR3 here is CASSSPYTDTQYF. The CDR3 DNA is TGTGCCAGCAGCTCTCCCTACACAGATACGCAGTATTTT.

In this sample, this clone turned up a few times. V and J are TRBV6-5 and TRBJ2-1; 11 bases are shared with TRBD2. The germline V gene has CDR1 MNHEY and CDR2 SVGAGI. This CDR3 spans 15 amino acids. V was clipped by 6 bases and J by 5 bases; unmatched bases: 6. CDR3 DNA sequence: TGTGCCAGCAGCTCCACTAGCGGGGGAAACAATGAGCAGTTCTTC. It is translated as CASSSTSGGNNEQFF.

This sequence joins TRBV9 and TRBJ1-2, with 8 bases aligning to TRBD1. Losses at the gene ends were 4 bases for V and 7 bases for J; bases not matched to a gene: 6. Germline V lookup: CDR1 SGDLS, CDR2 YYNGEE. The CDR3 sequence is 13 residues long. The CDR3 DNA sequence: TGTGCCAGCAGCAACCGGGACAGGTTTGGCTACACCTTC. Translating gives CASSNRDRFGYTF.

The chain joins TRBV19 to TRBJ2-7; the match to TRBD2 covers 9 bases. Germline CDR1 and CDR2: LNHDA and SQIVND (reference sequence). The CDR3 runs 14 residues. The trim removed 5 bases at V and 5 bases at J, leaving 7 bases unmatched. CDR3 in amino acids: CASSPPSGTNEQYF. The CDR3 coding sequence is TGTGCCAGTAGTCCACCTAGCGGGACTAACGAGCAGTACTTC.